Listed below are T cell receptor beta chains from one sample, sequenced in a study of blood T cell repertoires in COVID-19. Measured with immunoSEQ multiplex PCR; TCRdb has only the in-frame clones, and not every one. The sample consists of 150,000 to 200,000 clones, 85% to 95% of them appearing once. The sequenced sample was peripheral blood. These receptors all come from a woman aged 50 to 65 with acute or convalescent COVID-19. CDR3s include the opening cysteine and the closing phenylalanine or tryptophan. A D gene is named only where the DNA matches it firmly.

V gene: TRBV2
J gene: TRBJ1-6
D gene: NA
CDR3 DNA: TGTGCCAGCAAATGGGGGGAATCCTATAATTCACCCCTCCACTTT
CDR3 protein: CASKWGESYNSPLHF

V gene: TRBV14
J gene: TRBJ1-2
D gene: TRBD1
CDR3 DNA: TGTGCCAGCAGCCCAGGGGGACGGGGCTACACCTTC
CDR3 protein: CASSPGGRGYTF

V gene: TRBV5-4
J gene: TRBJ2-2
D gene: TRBD1
CDR3 DNA: TGTGCCAGCAGCCCGGGGACAGGGGACACCGGGGAGCTGTTTTTT
CDR3 protein: CASSPGTGDTGELFF

V gene: TRBV2
J gene: TRBJ1-1
D gene: NA
CDR3 DNA: TGTGCCAGCGGAAGTGATGGGCGGAACACTGAAGCTTTCTTT
CDR3 protein: CASGSDGRNTEAFF

V gene: TRBV30
J gene: TRBJ1-2
D gene: TRBD1
CDR3 DNA: TGTGCCTGGTACCGGGACAGGGTCTATGGCTACACCTTC
CDR3 protein: CAWYRDRVYGYTF

V gene: TRBV2
J gene: TRBJ1-1
D gene: NA
CDR3 DNA: TGTGCCAGCAGTAAAAGGAGCGGGACCTCGAACACTGAAGCTTTCTTT
CDR3 protein: CASSKRSGTSNTEAFF

V gene: TRBV25-1
J gene: TRBJ2-1
D gene: TRBD1
CDR3 DNA: TGTGCCAGCGTCCCACAGGGGGCCTCCTACAATGAGCAGTTCTTC
CDR3 protein: CASVPQGASYNEQFF

V gene: TRBV15
J gene: TRBJ1-3
D gene: TRBD1
CDR3 DNA: TGTGCCACCAGCAGCAGGGGGAGAAACACCATATATTTT
CDR3 protein: CATSSRGRNTIYF

V gene: TRBV28
J gene: TRBJ1-5
D gene: NA
CDR3 DNA: TGTGCCAGCAGTCTCGACAAGCTGAGCAATCAGCCCCAGCATTTT
CDR3 protein: CASSLDKLSNQPQHF

V gene: TRBV3-1/TRBV3-2
J gene: TRBJ2-1
D gene: NA
CDR3 DNA: TGTGCCAGCAGCCAACCCAGCGGGACAAACAATGAGCAGTTCTTC
CDR3 protein: CASSQPSGTNNEQFF

V gene: TRBV7-9
J gene: TRBJ2-1
D gene: NA
CDR3 DNA: TGTGCCAGCAGCTTAGGGGCCAGCTCCTACAATGAGCAGTTCTTC
CDR3 protein: CASSLGASSYNEQFF

V gene: TRBV5-8
J gene: TRBJ2-1
D gene: TRBD2
CDR3 DNA: TGTGCCAGCACGGGCGGCGCTAGCGGGAGTATGAATGAGCAGTTCTTC
CDR3 protein: CASTGGASGSMNEQFF

V gene: TRBV13
J gene: TRBJ2-1
D gene: NA
CDR3 DNA: TGTGCCAGCAGCTTAGGGGGCCAGGTCGGTTCCTACAATGAGCAGTTCTTC
CDR3 protein: CASSLGGQVGSYNEQFF

V gene: TRBV7-9
J gene: TRBJ1-4
D gene: TRBD1
CDR3 DNA: TGTGCCAGCAGCTTAGGGACAGGGGGAGAAAAACTGTTTTTT
CDR3 protein: CASSLGTGGEKLFF

V gene: TRBV7-9
J gene: TRBJ1-6
D gene: TRBD1
CDR3 DNA: TGTGCCAGCAGCCCTCAGGACAGGGTGGGTTCACCCCTCCACTTT
CDR3 protein: CASSPQDRVGSPLHF

V gene: TRBV2
J gene: TRBJ1-5
D gene: NA
CDR3 DNA: TGTGCCAGCAGTGGAGATCAGCCCCAGCATTTT
CDR3 protein: CASSGDQPQHF